A selection of T cell receptor beta chains follows, all from one sample in a study of cytomegalovirus exposure and HLA in healthy donors. The method was immunoSEQ multiplex PCR; TCRdb's version includes in-frame clones alone and lacks a portion of them. The sample holds approximately 190,000 clones, roughly 80% seen once. Sequenced material: PBMCs. The source is a young woman in good health and CMV-seronegative. CDR3s include the opening cysteine and the closing phenylalanine or tryptophan. D genes are given only for firm matches. Only some rows state a clone size, as once, few, many or a class for expanded clones.

V gene	D gene	clone size	J gene	CDR3 protein	CDR3 DNA
TRBV19	-	once	TRBJ1-4	CASSNLPLLTATNEKLFF	TGTGCCAGTAGTAACCTACCTCTATTGACTGCAACTAATGAAAAACTGTTTTTT
TRBV12-5	-	once	TRBJ2-3	CASGPGTGLEDTQYF	TGTGCTAGTGGTCCCGGAACAGGCCTCGAAGATACGCAGTATTTT
TRBV4-2	-	-	TRBJ2-1	CASSQEARSNEQFF	TGTGCCAGCAGCCAAGAAGCTAGATCCAATGAGCAGTTCTTC
TRBV30	TRBD2	-	TRBJ2-6	CAWSRGVFGSGANVLTF	TGTGCCTGGAGTCGGGGGGTATTCGGCTCTGGGGCCAACGTCCTGACTTTC
TRBV28	-	-	TRBJ2-1	CASRPAGSYNEQFF	TGTGCCAGCAGGCCGGCGGGCTCCTACAATGAGCAGTTCTTC
TRBV18	TRBD1	once	TRBJ1-5	CASLQNRDRGFQPQHF	TGTGCCAGCTTACAGAACCGGGACAGGGGATTCCAGCCCCAGCATTTT
TRBV18	-	-	TRBJ2-7	CASSPNTGNEQYF	TGTGCCAGCTCACCTAATACAGGGAACGAGCAGTACTTC
TRBV27	TRBD2	-	TRBJ2-1	CASSGLAGGYEQFF	TGTGCCAGCAGTGGGCTAGCGGGAGGGTATGAGCAGTTCTTC
TRBV5-6	-	-	TRBJ2-7	CASSLGGRLTYEQYF	TGTGCCAGCAGCTTAGGAGGGAGGCTAACCTACGAGCAGTACTTC
TRBV7-9	-	-	TRBJ2-2	CASRRTLNTGELFF	TGTGCCAGCAGACGGACTCTGAACACCGGGGAGCTGTTTTTT
TRBV29-1	-	-	TRBJ2-5	CSVFIMETQYF	TGCAGCGTTTTCATCATGGAGACCCAGTACTTC
TRBV2	-	-	TRBJ2-2	CASSLNRDTGELFF	TGTGCCAGCAGTCTTAACCGGGACACCGGGGAGCTGTTTTTT
TRBV5-4	-	-	TRBJ2-7	CASSLAGLRYEQYF	TGTGCCAGCAGCTTGGCCGGACTCCGCTACGAGCAGTACTTC
TRBV30	TRBD1	-	TRBJ1-5	CAWSVKGATNQPQHF	TGTGCCTGGAGCGTTAAGGGGGCGACCAATCAGCCCCAGCATTTT
TRBV5-1	-	-	TRBJ2-7	CASSFTGTYEQYF	TGCGCCAGCAGCTTTACGGGTACCTACGAGCAGTACTTC
TRBV2	-	-	TRBJ1-5	CASTRSFNQPQHF	TGTGCCAGCACCAGATCTTTCAATCAGCCCCAGCATTTT
TRBV4-3	TRBD2	-	TRBJ2-3	CASSATSGPPGDTQYF	TGCGCCAGCAGCGCAACTAGCGGGCCCCCAGGAGATACGCAGTATTTT